Listed here is a single TCR beta chain. Other DNA sequences in this sample translate to the same CDR3. With 6 bases clipped from V and 5 bases from J, the junction kept 3 bases outside the gene matches. CDR1 is MNHEY, CDR2 SVGAGI, per germline. The CDR3 is 13 residues long. Generated by immunoSEQ multiplex PCR, the TCRdb table keeps only in-frame clones and is missing some. The sample includes fewer than 200,000 clones, about 83% of them seen just once. These data come from a study of blood T cell repertoires in COVID-19. Across the whole study: The study drew acute and convalescent COVID-19 samples from the United States, Italy and Spain.

The chain has TRBV6-5 and TRBJ2-2; 7 positions match TRBD1. This receptor was identified in an elderly woman with acute or convalescent COVID-19. The source material was peripheral blood. The CDR3 nucleotides are TGTGCCAGCAGGGGACAGCCTACCGGGGAGCTGTTTTTT. Its protein is CASRGQPTGELFF.